This T cell receptor (beta chain) was found in a study of cytomegalovirus exposure and HLA in healthy donors. This clone was detected a few times. The CDR3 length is 17 residues. Per the germline V gene, CDR1 is SGHRS and CDR2 is YFSETQ. The V segment lost 3 bases and the J segment 1 base; nucleotides outside the gene matches: 6. Primers for the PCR totalled 60 Vbeta and 13 Jbeta. The assay was immunoSEQ multiplex PCR, and TCRdb's table has in-frame clones only and misses some. The sample holds 85,000 to 100,000 clones; approximately 80% are singletons and the top ten take approximately 16%. The J gene is TRBJ2-1, the V gene TRBV5-1, with 11 bases identical to TRBD2. The sequenced material came from PBMCs. The sequence derives from a man in his sixties in good health and CMV-seropositive. The CDR3 region has the DNA TGCGCCAGCAGCTCCAGACTAGCGGGGCCTTCCTACAATGAGCAGTTCTTC. Residues: CASSSRLAGPSYNEQFF. Full variable domain (outside the CDR3, taken from reference TRBV5-1 and TRBJ2-1): KAGVTQTPRYLIKTRGQQVTLSCSPISGHRSVSWYQQTPGQGLQFLFEYFSETQRNKGNFPGRFSGRQFSNSRSEMNVSTLELGDSALYLCASSSRLAGPSYNEQFFGPGTRLTVL.